This record looks at one TCR beta chain sequence and its context. The source of the sample is a study of blood T cell repertoires in COVID-19. Repertoires were generated with immunoSEQ multiplex PCR, while TCRdb's copy carries only in-frame clones and drops some. The repertoire includes 150,000 to 200,000 clones, around 74% of them detected once, and approximately 2.6% sits in the top ten. The V end was cut by 2 bases, the J end by 0 bases, with 14 bases between. Germline CDR1 SQVTM, CDR2 ANQGSEA. The CDR3 sequence is 15 residues long. The specimen was peripheral blood. This rearrangement joins TRBV29-1 to TRBJ2-7; D remains unclear. The receptor was derived from a man aged 65 to 79 with acute or convalescent COVID-19. CDR3 loop: CSVESAALCSYEQYF. CDR3 DNA: TGCAGCGTTGAAAGCGCCGCTCTCTGCTCCTACGAGCAGTACTTC.